This T cell receptor (beta chain) was sequenced for a study of T-cell reconstitution after alpha-beta-depleted transplantation in children. Study-level results: Where some patients showed high TCRbeta diversity at day 60, it came from recipient T cells and thymic progenitors that had survived.

A few counts support this clonotype. Its target is unknown. As it was prepared, the TCRbeta library received unique molecular identifiers. Each CDR3 protein is one row after TCRdb ran MiXCR on the PCR reads. The repertoire holds around 700,000 distinct CDR3 sequences, with around 13% as singletons. Per germline, CDR1 DFQATT and CDR2 SNEGSKA (reference sequence). The CDR3 is made up of 17 amino acids. V shed 3 bases and J 0 bases; nucleotides not matched to a gene: 9. The chain links TRBV20-1 to TRBJ2-1; 9 bases fit TRBD1. This receptor was identified in a girl aged 2-15 years with congenital amegakaryocytic thrombocytopenia, due to receive a stem cell transplant. Source: PBMCs, taken before TCRalphabeta/CD19-depleted stem cell transplant. As DNA, the CDR3 is TGCAGTGCTAGGGCTCCGGGACAGGGAAACTCCTACAATGAGCAGTTCTTC. This encodes CSARAPGQGNSYNEQFF.